This TCR beta chain was profiled in a study of blood T cells in healthy people across ages. Study context: With template switching, about one barcoded beta molecule was captured per two T cells.

This CDR3 contains 16 residues. V lost 6 bases to trimming and J lost 7 bases; unmatched junction nucleotides: 14. Per germline, CDR1 MNHEY and CDR2 SMNVEV (reference sequence). Note on this clonotype: Its target is unknown.

Overall study findings and caveats: The donors' CMV status was not determined, possibly confounding changes in expanded clonotypes. A greater number of naive CD4+ cells and higher diversity distinguished long-lived donors from aged donors.

Using a J-beta primer mix together with a sample-barcoded 5' primer, a second PCR was run for roughly 6 to 12 cycles. TCRdb itself ran the 5' RACE reads through MiXCR, one entry per CDR3 protein. The data contain fewer than 1.5 million distinct CDR3 sequences, roughly 40% of them seen just once; the ten biggest clones take up roughly 7.9%. The sequence was collected from a woman between 18 and 30 years old in good health. This rearrangement joins TRBV27 to TRBJ2-1; 8 bases fit TRBD2. Sequenced input: blood. Written as DNA, the CDR3 is TGTGCCAGCAGCCCTGGTCCGGGACTAGTAGGAAATGAGCAGTTCTTC. Translating gives CASSPGPGLVGNEQFF.